Listed below are T cell receptor beta chains from one sample, sequenced in a study of yellow fever vaccine responses in identical twins. Using its own MiXCR run on the RT-PCR reads, TCRdb lists one record per CDR3 protein. Counted here are 2,000 or so distinct CDR3 sequences, approximately 82% occurring once; the ten biggest clones make up roughly 3.5%. This sample comprised T cells from blood (PBMCs), unsorted or a sorted subset (not recorded which), obtained before or after yellow fever vaccination (not recorded which). Receptors were obtained from a woman younger than 35 who received the yellow fever vaccine. The CDR3 runs from the conserved cysteine through the conserved F or W. The D gene is left open where the match is weak. Rows may omit the clone size; those that give it use once, few, many or a size class.

CASSLVPEPGVYEQYF TGTGCCAGCAGCTTAGTTCCGGAACCTGGGGTCTACGAGCAGTACTTC NA TRBJ2-7 NA TRBV11-3
CASDSLNTEAFF TGTGCCAGTGACAGCCTGAACACTGAAGCTTTCTTT few TRBJ1-1 NA TRBV19
CASTNYNEQFF TGCGCCAGCACTAACTACAATGAGCAGTTCTTC NA TRBJ2-1 NA TRBV5-1
CASSILGVDTEAFF TGTGCCAGCAGCATCCTCGGGGTGGACACTGAAGCTTTCTTT NA TRBJ1-1 NA TRBV6-1
CSVGPRLASYEQYF TGCAGCGTTGGCCCTCGACTAGCCTCCTACGAGCAGTACTTC NA TRBJ2-7 TRBD2 TRBV29-1
CASSYLREPQHF TGTGCCAGCAGTTACCTCCGGGAGCCCCAGCATTTT NA TRBJ1-5 NA TRBV6-2/TRBV6-3
CASSEATHTDTQYF TGTGCCAGCAGTGAAGCGACTCACACAGATACGCAGTATTTT NA TRBJ2-3 NA TRBV2
CASTAGTGVTDTQYF TGTGCCAGCACCGCAGGGACAGGAGTCACAGATACGCAGTATTTT few TRBJ2-3 TRBD1 TRBV7-6
CASSDEGAKNIQYF TGTGCCAGCAGTGACGAGGGAGCCAAAAACATTCAGTACTTC NA TRBJ2-4 NA TRBV2
CASSLGTAGQETQYF TGCGCCAGCAGCTTGGGTACAGCCGGACAAGAGACCCAGTACTTC NA TRBJ2-5 NA TRBV5-1
CASSEAHGGVNTGELFF TGTGCCAGCAGTGAAGCCCATGGAGGGGTCAACACCGGGGAGCTGTTTTTT NA TRBJ2-2 NA TRBV2
CASSEGVSGQETQYF TGCGCCAGCAGTGAGGGGGTTAGCGGGCAAGAGACCCAGTACTTC NA TRBJ2-5 TRBD2 TRBV10-1
CSARLGAGQPQHF TGCAGTGCTAGACTGGGGGCAGGGCAGCCCCAGCATTTT NA TRBJ1-5 NA TRBV20-1
CATSPPAGRGDTQYF TGTGCCACCAGCCCCCCAGCAGGGCGCGGGGATACGCAGTATTTT NA TRBJ2-3 NA TRBV15
CASSYSGISNTEAFF TGTGCCAGCAGTTACTCTGGGATCTCGAACACTGAAGCTTTCTTT NA TRBJ1-1 NA TRBV6-5
CANSLDRDAEAFF TGCGCCAACAGCCTTGACCGGGACGCTGAAGCTTTCTTT NA TRBJ1-1 NA TRBV4-1
CASSLEIGTGFNEQYF TGTGCCAGCAGCTTAGAAATCGGGACAGGGTTCAACGAGCAGTACTTC NA TRBJ2-7 TRBD1 TRBV7-6
CASSIAQDYEQYF TGTGCCAGTAGTATAGCACAGGACTACGAGCAGTACTTC NA TRBJ2-7 NA TRBV19
CASSLESEVKNIQYF TGTGCCAGCAGCTTAGAGAGTGAGGTCAAAAACATTCAGTACTTC NA TRBJ2-4 NA TRBV11-3
CASSLPGLNTGELFF TGTGCCAGCAGTTTACCGGGTTTGAACACCGGGGAGCTGTTTTTT NA TRBJ2-2 NA TRBV28
CASSQGTGVQPQHF TGCGCCAGCAGCCAAGGGACAGGGGTTCAGCCCCAGCATTTT once TRBJ1-5 TRBD1 TRBV4-1
CSVTFLSDIQYF TGCAGCGTTACGTTTTTAAGTGACATTCAGTACTTC once TRBJ2-4 NA TRBV29-1
CSVERSSYEQYF TGCAGCGTTGAACGGAGCTCCTACGAGCAGTACTTC once TRBJ2-7 NA TRBV29-1
CASRTSGGRVDEQFF TGTGCCAGCAGGACTAGCGGGGGGAGAGTCGATGAGCAGTTCTTC few TRBJ2-1 TRBD2 TRBV13
CASSQDRDPPPRNQPQHF TGCGCCAGCAGTCAAGACCGGGACCCCCCCCCGCGCAATCAGCCCCAGCATTTT NA TRBJ1-5 NA TRBV23-1
CSVEDNDREPYNEQFF TGCAGCGTTGAAGATAATGACAGGGAGCCCTACAATGAGCAGTTCTTC NA TRBJ2-1 TRBD1 TRBV29-1
CASSRLSGSNTGELFF TGTGCCAGCTCACGACTATCAGGGTCGAACACCGGGGAGCTGTTTTTT NA TRBJ2-2 NA TRBV18
CASSLGQGTEAFF TGTGCCAGCAGCTTAGGACAGGGCACTGAAGCTTTCTTT NA TRBJ1-1 TRBD1 TRBV11-1
CAISEGGQFGSGNTIYF TGTGCCATCAGTGAGGGTGGACAATTTGGCTCTGGAAACACCATATATTTT few TRBJ1-3 NA TRBV10-3
CASSHPPGQGYGYTF TGTGCCAGCAGTCATCCCCCGGGACAGGGATATGGCTACACCTTC NA TRBJ1-2 TRBD1 TRBV13
CASSETEAFF TGTGCCAGCAGTGAGACAGAAGCTTTCTTT NA TRBJ1-1 NA TRBV2
CASSSNEQYF TGTGCCAGCAGTTCAAACGAGCAGTACTTC NA TRBJ2-7 NA TRBV12-3/TRBV12-4
CASSGTANGYTF TGTGCCAGCAGCGGGACAGCCAATGGCTACACCTTC NA TRBJ1-2 TRBD1 TRBV12-3/TRBV12-4
CASRLTGTEAFF TGTGCCAGCAGATTAACGGGGACTGAAGCTTTCTTT NA TRBJ1-1 NA TRBV12-3/TRBV12-4
CSVEGTERDTGELFF TGCAGCGTTGAGGGGACAGAGCGGGACACCGGGGAGCTGTTTTTT NA TRBJ2-2 NA TRBV29-1
CASSPLGTIPETQYF TGTGCCAGCAGTCCCCTGGGGACTATCCCAGAGACCCAGTACTTC NA TRBJ2-5 TRBD2 TRBV2
CASSRHTEAFF TGTGCCAGTAGCAGGCATACTGAAGCTTTCTTT NA TRBJ1-1 NA TRBV19
CASSHQKTSGGNEQFF TGCGCCAGCAGCCATCAAAAGACTAGCGGGGGGAATGAGCAGTTCTTC NA TRBJ2-1 TRBD2 TRBV4-1
CASGRDSLMRADTQYF TGTGCCAGCGGCCGGGACTCACTTATGAGGGCAGATACGCAGTATTTT NA TRBJ2-3 NA TRBV2
CSVGLVDEQYF TGCAGCGTTGGCTTGGTGGACGAGCAGTACTTC NA TRBJ2-7 NA TRBV29-1